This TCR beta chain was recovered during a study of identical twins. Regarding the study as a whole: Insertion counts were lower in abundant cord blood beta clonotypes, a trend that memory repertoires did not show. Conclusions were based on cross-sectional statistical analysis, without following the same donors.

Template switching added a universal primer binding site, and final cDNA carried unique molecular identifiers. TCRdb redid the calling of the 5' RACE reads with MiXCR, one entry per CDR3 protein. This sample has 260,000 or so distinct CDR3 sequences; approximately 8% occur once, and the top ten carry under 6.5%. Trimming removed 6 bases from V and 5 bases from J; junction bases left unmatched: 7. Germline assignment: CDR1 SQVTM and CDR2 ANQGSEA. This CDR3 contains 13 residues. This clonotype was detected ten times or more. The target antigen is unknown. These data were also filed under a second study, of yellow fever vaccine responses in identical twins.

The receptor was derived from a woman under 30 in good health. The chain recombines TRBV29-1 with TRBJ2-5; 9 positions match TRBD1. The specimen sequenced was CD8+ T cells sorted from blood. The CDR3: CSVETGGRETQYF. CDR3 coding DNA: TGCAGCGTAGAAACAGGGGGCCGGGAGACCCAGTACTTC. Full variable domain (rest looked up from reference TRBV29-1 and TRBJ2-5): SAVISQKPSRDICQRGTSLTIQCQVDSQVTMMFWYRQQPGQSLTLIATANQGSEATYESGFVIDKFPISRPNLTFSTLTVSNMSPEDSSIYLCSVETGGRETQYFGPGTRLLVL.